These 21 T cell receptor beta chains share one sample of origin, sequenced in a study of siplizumab effects on memory and regulatory T cells (dated by TCRdb to the late 2010s). Libraries were constructed by the immunoSEQ multiplex PCR assay. Here the immuneACCESS table is served through TCRdb, limited to in-frame sequences with V and J called. Missing clones are a known gap in these copies; in checked studies unresolved V genes cover under half, and the rest lacks a known reason. This sample is represented by some 96,000 clones; approximately 91% of them were singletons. The ten largest clones take up over 0.12% of the sample. Sequenced input: CD4+ T cells sorted from blood. These receptors originate from a human donor in good health.

This chain connects TRBV27 to TRBJ1-3; D perhaps matches TRBD1 (6 bases). CDR3 length equals 16 residues. CDR1 is MNHEY and CDR2 is SMNVEV in the germline V gene (reference sequence). Trimming took off 2 bases at V and 6 bases at J, with 17 bases between the two ends. The CDR3 reads CASSLRFGGEVNTIYF. CDR3 in DNA: TGTGCCAGCAGTTTAAGGTTCGGGGGCGAGGTAAACACCATATATTTT.

The chain carries TRBV19 and TRBJ1-1; D ambiguous. The CDR3 extends over 11 amino acids. Per germline, CDR1 LNHDA and CDR2 SQIVND (reference sequence). V was trimmed by 3 bases and J by 8 bases, leaving 7 bases between them. The CDR3 nucleotides are TGTGCCAGTAGTATCCGGCAGGAAGCTTTCTTT. Amino acids: CASSIRQEAFF.

The rearrangement uses TRBV7-9 and TRBJ2-7, with D hard to call. Germline V lookup: CDR1 SEHNR, CDR2 FQNEAQ (reference sequence). Between the trimmed V and J ends, which lost 5 bases and 7 bases, there was a span of 15 bases. The CDR3 has 13 residues. The CDR3 is CASSTRERREQYF. CDR3 nucleotide sequence: TGTGCCAGCAGCACCCGAGAGAGGAGAGAGCAGTACTTC.

V gene TRBV28 combines with J gene TRBJ1-3; a possible D gene is TRBD1 (5 bases). The V and J ends lost 5 bases and 1 base respectively, with 9 bases between them. Germline CDR1 and CDR2: MDHEN and SYDVKM. This CDR3 comprises 14 residues. Here the CDR3 reads CASSIQGSGNTIYF. The CDR3 DNA reads TGTGCCAGCAGTATCCAGGGTTCTGGAAACACCATATATTTT.

V and J are TRBV30 and TRBJ2-1, with D tentatively TRBD1 (5 bases). V dropped 2 bases and J dropped 1 base, with 12 bases sitting between them. From germline, CDR1 is GTSNPN and CDR2 SVGIG (reference sequence). CDR3 length equals 15 residues. As DNA, the CDR3 is TGTGCCTGGAGTCAGGGTAGCCAATCCTACAATGAGCAGTTCTTC. Protein: CAWSQGSQSYNEQFF.

The chain is built from TRBV18 and TRBJ2-7; a weak D match, TRBD2 (7 bases). Trimming shortened V by 0 bases and J by 2 bases, and 17 bases separated the two germline ends. The CDR3 runs 17 residues. CDR1 is KGHSH and CDR2 is LQKENI in the germline V gene. The CDR3 loop is CASSPPIRGGRAYEQYF. The CDR3 region has the DNA TGTGCCAGCTCACCACCAATTAGGGGGGGACGGGCCTACGAGCAGTACTTC.

The chain recombines TRBV5-1 with TRBJ2-1; D uncertain. Trimming pared 3 bases from V and 0 bases from J, leaving 22 bases between. Germline CDR1 reads SGHRS; CDR2 reads YFSETQ. The CDR3 runs 19 residues. This CDR3 reads CASSSDLHLVLSSYNEQFF. The CDR3 DNA reads as TGCGCCAGCAGCTCTGACCTTCACCTAGTGTTGAGCTCCTACAATGAGCAGTTCTTC.

This chain joins TRBV10-1 and TRBJ2-3; tentatively, D is TRBD1 (5 bases). Germline V gives CDR1 WNHNN, CDR2 SYGVQD (reference sequence). The CDR3 consists of 15 residues. The V end lost 0 bases, the J end lost 6 bases, and 13 bases lay between the germline ends. CDR3 DNA: TGCGCCAGCAGTGAGTCTGGTTCAGGGTCGGATACGCAGTATTTT. Its protein product is CASSESGSGSDTQYF.

The V call is TRBV9, the J call TRBJ1-5; D remains ambiguous. Per germline, CDR1 SGDLS and CDR2 YYNGEE. The CDR3 has 15 amino acids. Trimming took off 0 bases at V and 3 bases at J, with 10 bases between the two ends. CDR3 coding DNA: TGTGCCAGCAGCGTAGGGGCAGAGTCCAATCAGCCCCAGCATTTT. Translation gives CASSVGAESNQPQHF.

This chain connects TRBV18 to TRBJ1-5, with D perhaps TRBD1 (5 bases). Germline values: CDR1 KGHSH, CDR2 LQKENI. The CDR3 is made up of 16 amino acids. Trimming left V 3 bases short and J 1 base short, with 13 bases between. CDR3 sequence (DNA): TGTGCCAGCTCACCCGGACACTTCGGAAGCAATCAGCCCCAGCATTTT. It codes for CASSPGHFGSNQPQHF.

This sequence joins TRBV19 and TRBJ1-5; no reliable D call. The length of the CDR3 is 16 residues. V was cut by 3 bases and J by 6 bases, with 18 bases left in between. Germline V CDR1 and CDR2: LNHDA, SQIVND (reference sequence). The CDR3 sequence: CASSMSWERSGQPQHF. In DNA, the CDR3 is TGTGCCAGTAGTATGTCCTGGGAGAGGAGCGGTCAGCCCCAGCATTTT.

This chain links TRBV5-6 with TRBJ1-6; 7 bases align to TRBD1. The CDR3 covers 15 residues. V lost 4 bases and J lost 9; bases outside the gene matches: 10. Germline V gene data show CDR1 as SGHDT and CDR2 as YYEEEE. In DNA, the CDR3 is TGTGCCAGCAGCGTTTCGACAGGGCTTCTTTCACCCCTCCACTTT. This gives the protein CASSVSTGLLSPLHF.

This chain links TRBV6-1 with TRBJ1-1; TRBD1 matches 7 bases. Germline CDR1 MNHNS, CDR2 SASEGT. The CDR3 has 12 residues. Trimming cost V 5 bases and J 11 bases; bases outside gene matches: 8. The CDR3, as DNA: TGTGCCAGCAGTCCTCACGGGACAGAGGCTTTCTTT. Protein product: CASSPHGTEAFF.

V gene TRBV25-1 combines with J gene TRBJ1-6; weak D call: TRBD1 (5 bases). The CDR3 spans 15 residues. Germline V gene lookup returns CDR1 MGHDK and CDR2 SYGVNS. The V end was cut by 1 base, the J end by 8 bases, with 12 bases between. The CDR3 DNA sequence: TGTGCCAGCAGTGAATCCGGGGCCGGGGATTCACCCCTCCACTTT. Translation: CASSESGAGDSPLHF.

This chain uses TRBV18 with TRBJ2-7, with 8 nucleotides matching TRBD2. Germline values: CDR1 KGHSH, CDR2 LQKENI. The CDR3 runs to 13 residues. V lost 6 bases to trimming and J lost 9 bases; unmatched junction nucleotides: 10. The CDR3 protein is CASSPAGSGGQYF. In nucleotides, the CDR3 is TGTGCCAGCTCCCCCGCCGGGAGCGGGGGGCAGTACTTC.

J is TRBJ1-6 and V is TRBV7-2; D uncertain. The CDR3 spans 17 residues. Looked up from germline, CDR1 is SGHTA and CDR2 is FQGNSA. V was shortened by 1 base and J by 0 bases, with 10 bases between the two germline ends. CDR3 sequence reads: CASSLDPVSSYNSPLHF. CDR3 bases: TGTGCCAGCAGCTTAGATCCGGTGAGCTCCTATAATTCACCCCTCCACTTT.

J is TRBJ1-4 and V is TRBV19; 8 bases match TRBD1. Germline V CDR1 and CDR2: LNHDA, SQIVND (reference sequence). CDR3 length: 14 residues. J gave up 8 bases and V 3 bases, and 5 bases lay outside the gene matches. This CDR3 is CASSIRTGREKLFF. CDR3 bases: TGTGCCAGTAGTATCCGGACAGGGCGAGAAAAACTGTTTTTT. The complete variable domain, with remaining parts taken from reference TRBV19 and TRBJ1-4, reads DGGITQSPKYLFRKEGQNVTLSCEQNLNHDAMYWYRQDPGQGLRLIYYSQIVNDFQKGDIAEGYSVSREKKESFPLTVTSAQKNPTAFYLCASSIRTGREKLFFGSGTQLSVL.

This clone was recorded only once. The chain employs TRBV11-1 and TRBJ2-3; perhaps TRBD2 as D (7 bases). Looked up from germline, CDR1 is SGHAT and CDR2 is FQDESV (reference sequence). The CDR3 consists of 16 residues. V was clipped by 1 base and J by 5 bases, with 16 bases between them. The CDR3 DNA sequence: TGTGCCAGCAGCTTAGAGTGGGGGGGGCGACAAGATACGCAGTATTTT. It encodes CASSLEWGGRQDTQYF.

This chain connects TRBV7-9 to TRBJ1-1; 7 positions match TRBD1. The CDR3 loop spans 15 amino acids. The V gene end was trimmed by 5 bases and the J gene end by 2 bases; junction bases not matched to a gene: 8. Germline V gives CDR1 SEHNR, CDR2 FQNEAQ (reference sequence). The DNA of the CDR3 is TGTGCCAGCAGCCCCTCAGGGGGGGACAACACTGAAGCTTTCTTT. This encodes CASSPSGGDNTEAFF. Full variable domain (missing parts from reference TRBV7-9 and TRBJ1-1): DTGVSQNPRHKITKRGQNVTFRCDPISEHNRLYWYRQTLGQGPEFLTYFQNEAQLEKSRLLSDRFSAERPKGSFSTLEIQRTEQGDSAMYLCASSPSGGDNTEAFFGQGTRLTVV.

J is TRBJ1-6 and V is TRBV18; 9 positions match TRBD1. This CDR3 contains 15 residues. The V segment lost 2 bases and the J segment 6 bases; nucleotides outside the gene matches: 2. The germline CDR1 and CDR2 sequences are KGHSH and LQKENI. CDR3 nucleotide sequence: TGTGCCAGCTCACCATCGACAGGGGGTAATTCACCCCTCCACTTT. Its protein product is CASSPSTGGNSPLHF.

This clone appeared a few times. V usage is TRBV28 and J usage is TRBJ2-4, with D tentatively TRBD2 (7 bases). With 7 bases removed from V and 8 bases from J, the gap between germline ends came to 24 bases. This CDR3 region has 16 residues. Germline V gene data show CDR1 as MDHEN and CDR2 as SYDVKM. The CDR3 is CASTGGGAGARDIQYF. In nucleotides, the CDR3 is TGTGCCAGCACCGGGGGTGGGGCGGGGGCCAGAGACATTCAGTACTTC.